The sequence of this T cell receptor beta chain was determined in a study of T cell repertoires in cytomegalovirus infection. Overall study: Matching HLA type and CMV infection were both indicated by public TCR beta signatures. Study-wide results and limits: Dominant in the ex vivo response were TCR beta clonotypes restricted by HLA-C and specific for CMV. The cumulative frequency of public TCR beta families identified carriers of CMV plus the relevant HLA.

This CDR3 spans 13 amino acids. Germline-derived CDR1 and CDR2 are SGHTA and FQGNSA. Trimming took 5 bases from V and 5 from J, leaving 13 bases between them. This clonotype was counted between two and nine times. Its target is not known. TCRdb itself ran the reads through MiXCR, one entry per CDR3 protein. The profile shows about 360,000 distinct CDR3 sequences, roughly 18% of them singletons. The receptor was isolated from a human donor in good health (CMV status not recorded). Some clones in this sample may be carry-over from other donors' samples. The V call is TRBV7-2, the J call TRBJ2-7; no reliable D call. The sample taken for sequencing was PBMCs. The CDR3 here is CASSRIYQHEQYF. The CDR3 DNA follows: TGTGCCAGCAGCCGAATCTACCAACACGAGCAGTACTTC.